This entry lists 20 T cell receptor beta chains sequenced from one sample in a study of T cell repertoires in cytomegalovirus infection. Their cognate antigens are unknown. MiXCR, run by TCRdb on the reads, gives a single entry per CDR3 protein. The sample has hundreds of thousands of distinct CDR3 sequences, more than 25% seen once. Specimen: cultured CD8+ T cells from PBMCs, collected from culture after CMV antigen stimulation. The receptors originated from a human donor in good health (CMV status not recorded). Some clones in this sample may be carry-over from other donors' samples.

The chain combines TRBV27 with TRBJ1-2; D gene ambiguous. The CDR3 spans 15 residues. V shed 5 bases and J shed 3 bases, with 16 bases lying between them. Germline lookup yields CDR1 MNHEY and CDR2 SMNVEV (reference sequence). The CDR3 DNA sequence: TGTGCCAGCAGTCTCAGCACGGAGCTTTACTATGGCTACACCTTC. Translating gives CASSLSTELYYGYTF.

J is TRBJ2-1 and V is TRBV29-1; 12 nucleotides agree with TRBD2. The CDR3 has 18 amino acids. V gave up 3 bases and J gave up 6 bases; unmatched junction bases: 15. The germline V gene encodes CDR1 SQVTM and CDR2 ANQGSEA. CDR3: CSVEFGGLAGPPFNEQFF. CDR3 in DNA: TGCAGCGTTGAGTTTGGGGGACTAGCGGGCCCTCCTTTCAATGAGCAGTTCTTC.

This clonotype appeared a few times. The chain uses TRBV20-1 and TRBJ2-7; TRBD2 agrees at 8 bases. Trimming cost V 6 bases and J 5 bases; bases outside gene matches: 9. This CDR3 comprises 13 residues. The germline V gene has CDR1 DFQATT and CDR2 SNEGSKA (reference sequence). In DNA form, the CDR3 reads TGCAGTGCGTATCAAGCGGGGGTCCACGAGCAGTACTTC. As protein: CSAYQAGVHEQYF.

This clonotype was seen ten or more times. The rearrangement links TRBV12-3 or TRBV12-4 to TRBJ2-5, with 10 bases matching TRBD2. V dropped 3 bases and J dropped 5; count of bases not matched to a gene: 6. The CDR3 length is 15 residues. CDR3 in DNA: TGTGCCAGCAGTTTTAGCGGGGGGTTTGGGGAGACCCAGTACTTC. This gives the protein CASSFSGGFGETQYF.

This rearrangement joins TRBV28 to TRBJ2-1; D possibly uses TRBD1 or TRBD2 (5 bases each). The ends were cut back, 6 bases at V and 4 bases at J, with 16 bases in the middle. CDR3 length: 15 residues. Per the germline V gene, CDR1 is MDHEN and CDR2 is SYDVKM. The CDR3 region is CASSGEGKPYNEQFF. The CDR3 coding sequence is TGTGCCAGCAGCGGCGAGGGGAAGCCTTACAATGAGCAGTTCTTC.

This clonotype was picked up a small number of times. CDR3 in DNA: TGTGCCAGCAGCGTATACAGGGACAATGAGCAGTTCTTC. Translated: CASSVYRDNEQFF. The chain employs TRBV9 and TRBJ2-1, with D possibly TRBD1 on 6 matching bases. CDR3 size: 13 residues. The V end lost 1 base, the J end lost 5 bases, and 7 bases lay between the germline ends. The germline gives CDR1 SGDLS, CDR2 YYNGEE.

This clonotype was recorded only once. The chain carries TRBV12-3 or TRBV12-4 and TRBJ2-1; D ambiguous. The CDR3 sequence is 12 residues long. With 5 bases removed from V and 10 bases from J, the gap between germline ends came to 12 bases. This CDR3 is CASSPAAREQFF. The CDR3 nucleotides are TGTGCCAGCAGTCCCGCCGCTAGGGAGCAGTTCTTC.

The CDR3 spells CASGAGQMSTEAFF. Here the CDR3 DNA reads TGTGCTAGTGGTGCGGGACAGATGAGCACTGAAGCTTTCTTT. The chain has TRBV12-5 and TRBJ1-1, with TRBD1 identical over 7 bases. The CDR3 loop spans 14 amino acids. CDR1 is LGHNT and CDR2 is FRNRAP in the germline V gene. Losses at the gene ends were 5 bases for V and 4 bases for J; bases not matched to a gene: 7.

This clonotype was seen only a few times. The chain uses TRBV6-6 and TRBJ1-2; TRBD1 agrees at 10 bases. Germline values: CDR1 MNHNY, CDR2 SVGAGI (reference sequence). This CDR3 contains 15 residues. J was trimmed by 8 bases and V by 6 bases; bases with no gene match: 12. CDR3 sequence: CASSQPGQGTMGYTF. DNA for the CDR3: TGTGCCAGCAGCCAACCGGGACAGGGGACTATGGGCTACACCTTC.

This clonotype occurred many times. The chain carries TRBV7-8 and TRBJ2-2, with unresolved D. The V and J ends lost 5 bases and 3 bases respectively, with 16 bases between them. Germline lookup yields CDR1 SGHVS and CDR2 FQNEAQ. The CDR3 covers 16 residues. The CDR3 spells CASSLPEVRYTGELFF. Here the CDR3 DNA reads TGTGCCAGCAGCCTGCCTGAGGTCCGCTACACCGGGGAGCTGTTTTTT.

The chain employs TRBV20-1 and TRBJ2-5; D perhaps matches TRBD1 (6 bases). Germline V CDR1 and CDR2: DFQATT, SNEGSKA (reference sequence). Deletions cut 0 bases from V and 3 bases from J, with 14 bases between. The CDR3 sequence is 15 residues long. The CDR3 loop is CSARDPPDREETQYF. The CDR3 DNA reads TGCAGTGCTAGAGATCCCCCGGACAGAGAAGAGACCCAGTACTTC.

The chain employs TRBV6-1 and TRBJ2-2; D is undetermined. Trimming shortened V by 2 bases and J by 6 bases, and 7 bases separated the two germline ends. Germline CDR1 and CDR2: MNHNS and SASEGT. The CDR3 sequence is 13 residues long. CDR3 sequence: CASSEIGAGELFF. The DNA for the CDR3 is TGTGCCAGCAGTGAAATTGGGGCCGGGGAGCTGTTTTTT.

The CDR3 spells CASSYTGQKTQYF. The CDR3 nucleotides read TGTGCCAGCAGTTACACAGGGCAAAAGACCCAGTACTTC. This chain links TRBV6-5 with TRBJ2-5; a weak D match, TRBD1 (6 bases). The CDR3 covers 13 residues. V lost 2 bases and J lost 6, with 10 bases in between. The germline gives CDR1 MNHEY, CDR2 SVGAGI.

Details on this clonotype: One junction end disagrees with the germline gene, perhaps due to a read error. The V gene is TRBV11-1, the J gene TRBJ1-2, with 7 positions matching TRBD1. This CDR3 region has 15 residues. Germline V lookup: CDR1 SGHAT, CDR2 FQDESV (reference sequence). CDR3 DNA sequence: TGTGCCAACAGCGCGTTACAGGGGTGGAACTATGGCTACACCTTC. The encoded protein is CANSALQGWNYGYTF.

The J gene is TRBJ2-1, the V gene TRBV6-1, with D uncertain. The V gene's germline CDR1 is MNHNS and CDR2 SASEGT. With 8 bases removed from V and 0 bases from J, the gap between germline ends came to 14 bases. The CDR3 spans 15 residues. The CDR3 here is CASCGWEGSYNEQFF. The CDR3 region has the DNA TGTGCCAGCTGTGGCTGGGAAGGCTCCTACAATGAGCAGTTCTTC.

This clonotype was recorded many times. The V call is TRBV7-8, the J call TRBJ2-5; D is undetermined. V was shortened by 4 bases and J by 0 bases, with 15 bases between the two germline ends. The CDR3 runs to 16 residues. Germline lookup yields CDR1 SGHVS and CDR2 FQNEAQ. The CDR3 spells CASSSPGGVYQETQYF. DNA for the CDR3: TGTGCCAGCAGCTCCCCTGGCGGAGTGTACCAAGAGACCCAGTACTTC.

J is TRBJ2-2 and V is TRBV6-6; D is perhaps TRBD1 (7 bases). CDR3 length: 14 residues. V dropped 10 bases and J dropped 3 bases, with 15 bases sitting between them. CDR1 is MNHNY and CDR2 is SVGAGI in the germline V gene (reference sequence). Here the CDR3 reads CATEEGAYTGELFF. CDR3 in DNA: TGTGCCACCGAGGAGGGGGCGTACACCGGGGAGCTGTTTTTT.

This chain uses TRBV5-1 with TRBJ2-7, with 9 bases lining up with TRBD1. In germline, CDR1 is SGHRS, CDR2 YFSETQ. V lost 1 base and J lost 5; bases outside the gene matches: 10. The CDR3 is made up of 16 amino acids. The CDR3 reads CASSLRPGTGLNEQYF. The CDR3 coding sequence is TGCGCCAGCAGCTTGAGGCCCGGGACAGGGCTCAACGAGCAGTACTTC.

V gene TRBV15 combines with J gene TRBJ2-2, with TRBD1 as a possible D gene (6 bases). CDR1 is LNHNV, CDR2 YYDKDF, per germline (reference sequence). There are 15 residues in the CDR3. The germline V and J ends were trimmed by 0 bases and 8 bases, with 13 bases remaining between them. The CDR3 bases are TGTGCCACCAGCAGAGATCGGGGACAATGGGGGGAGCTGTTTTTT. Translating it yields CATSRDRGQWGELFF.

The CDR3 reads CASSGDSLAQYF. The CDR3 DNA is TGCGCCAGCAGTGGGGACAGTTTGGCGCAGTACTTC. The V and J genes are TRBV10-2 and TRBJ2-7; 7 nucleotides align to TRBD1. This CDR3 has 12 amino acids. Germline V gene data show CDR1 as WSHSY and CDR2 as SAAADI. Unmatched junction bases numbered 6, after V lost 4 bases and J lost 9 bases.